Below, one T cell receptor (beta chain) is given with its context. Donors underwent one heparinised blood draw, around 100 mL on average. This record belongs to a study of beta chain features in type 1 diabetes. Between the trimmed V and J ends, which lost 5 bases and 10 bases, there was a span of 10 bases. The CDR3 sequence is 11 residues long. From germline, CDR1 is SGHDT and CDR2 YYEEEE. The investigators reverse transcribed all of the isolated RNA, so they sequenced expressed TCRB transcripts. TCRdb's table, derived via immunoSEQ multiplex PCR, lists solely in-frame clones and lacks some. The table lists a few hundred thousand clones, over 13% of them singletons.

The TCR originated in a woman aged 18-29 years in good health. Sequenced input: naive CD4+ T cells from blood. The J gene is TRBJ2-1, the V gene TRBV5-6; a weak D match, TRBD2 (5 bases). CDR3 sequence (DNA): TGTGCCAGCAGTTCGGAGGTGGAGCAGTTCTTC. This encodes CASSSEVEQFF.